What follows are 12 T cell receptor beta chains derived from one specimen sequenced in a study of T cell responses to AZD1222 COVID-19 vaccine listed by TCRdb under 2021. The time point label, read with the paper, signifies: baseline before first vaccination. Library preparation was by the immunoSEQ multiplex PCR assay. TCRdb provides this immuneACCESS table in a form limited to in-frame rearrangements. Some clones are lacking; in checked studies, under half of them reflect an unresolved V gene, and why the rest are absent is not known. For this sample the table gives about 100,000 clones, of which just under 90% were detected only once. Approximately 16% of the sample comes from the top ten. The sequenced sample was peripheral blood, obtained on day 0 of AZD1222 vaccination. Source of these receptors: an adult in good health.

V is TRBV19 and J is TRBJ1-1; D is possibly TRBD1 (6 bases). V was trimmed by 10 bases and J by 4 bases, leaving 13 bases between them. CDR1 and CDR2 from the germline V gene are LNHDA and SQIVND (reference sequence). CDR3 size: 12 residues. Written as DNA, the CDR3 is TGTGCCATAGACAGCAGGGGCACTGAAGCTTTCTTT. Its translation: CAIDSRGTEAFF. The full variable domain, its missing parts supplied by reference TRBV19 and TRBJ1-1, is DGGITQSPKYLFRKEGQNVTLSCEQNLNHDAMYWYRQDPGQGLRLIYYSQIVNDFQKGDIAEGYSVSREKKESFPLTVTSAQKNPTAFYLCAIDSRGTEAFFGQGTRLTVV.

The chain employs TRBV6-5 and TRBJ1-1; D unclear. Trimming cost V 5 bases and J 0 bases, with 13 bases left between them. The CDR3 sequence is 15 residues long. Germline CDR1 MNHEY, CDR2 SVGAGI. This CDR3 reads CASSPFGRMNTEAFF. In nucleotides, the CDR3 is TGTGCCAGCAGTCCGTTCGGGAGGATGAACACTGAAGCTTTCTTT.

The rearrangement joins TRBV10-3 to TRBJ1-1; 7 nucleotides line up with TRBD1. The CDR3 covers 15 residues. Trimming cost V 8 bases and J 6 bases; bases outside gene matches: 15. Germline CDR1 ENHRY, CDR2 SYGVKD. CDR3 sequence (DNA): TGTGCCATCCAAGTATCCGACAGGGCAGGATCTGAAGCTTTCTTT. This codes for CAIQVSDRAGSEAFF.

This clone was counted a few times. The chain has TRBV6-4 and TRBJ1-5; 12 bases match TRBD1. CDR1 and CDR2 (germline): MRHNA, SNTAGT. The CDR3 totals 14 residues. The trim removed 2 bases at V and 7 bases at J, leaving 0 bases unmatched. The DNA of the CDR3 is TGTGCCAGCAGTGACGGGACAGGGGGCCAGCCCCAGCATTTT. This translates into CASSDGTGGQPQHF.

CDR3 nucleotides: TGTGCCATCGCGGCCAAGAACTATGGCTACACCTTC. It codes for CAIAAKNYGYTF. The chain links TRBV10-3 to TRBJ1-2; the D is unclear. Germline CDR1 ENHRY, CDR2 SYGVKD. This CDR3 is built from 12 residues. With 8 bases removed from V and 2 bases from J, the gap between germline ends came to 9 bases.

V usage is TRBV5-1 and J usage is TRBJ1-1, with unresolved D. The CDR3 totals 16 residues. In germline, CDR1 is SGHRS, CDR2 YFSETQ. Trimming shortened V by 0 bases and J by 1 base, and 13 bases separated the two germline ends. Here the CDR3 DNA reads TGCGCCAGCAGCTTGGGTGGTGGCTTTACGAACACTGAAGCTTTCTTT. Its translation is CASSLGGGFTNTEAFF.

The rearrangement joins TRBV4-3 to TRBJ1-1; 12 nucleotides agree with TRBD1. Trimming cost V 4 bases and J 4 bases; bases outside gene matches: 7. Germline CDR1 LGHNA, CDR2 YSLEER. The CDR3 runs 16 residues. The CDR3 DNA reads as TGCGCCAGCAGCCCCGGGACAGGGGGCCTGGGCACTGAAGCTTTCTTT. This sequence encodes CASSPGTGGLGTEAFF.

The chain couples TRBV10-3 to TRBJ1-3, with D uncertain. CDR3 length: 13 amino acids. V lost 7 bases to trimming and J lost 4 bases, with 11 bases between them. The germline gives CDR1 ENHRY, CDR2 SYGVKD. Here the CDR3 DNA reads TGTGCCATCACCCAGGATTTAGGAAACACCATATATTTT. It is translated as CAITQDLGNTIYF.

This rearrangement joins TRBV10-3 to TRBJ2-7, with D perhaps TRBD1 (6 bases). Germline CDR1 is ENHRY and CDR2 is SYGVKD. This CDR3 spans 14 amino acids. Trimming stripped 10 bases from V and 0 bases from J, with 16 bases between. This CDR3 reads CATSPTGSSYEQYF. CDR3 in DNA: TGTGCCACCTCGCCTACAGGGAGCTCCTACGAGCAGTACTTC.

This chain links TRBV18 with TRBJ1-5; 7 bases agree with TRBD1. The CDR3 has 16 amino acids. The V segment lost 3 bases and the J segment 2 bases; nucleotides outside the gene matches: 7. CDR1 and CDR2 from the germline V gene are KGHSH and LQKENI. The CDR3 nucleotides read TGTGCCAGCTCACCCCAACAGGGGACGGGCAATCAGCCCCAGCATTTT. It is translated as CASSPQQGTGNQPQHF.

The genes are TRBV30 and TRBJ1-5; D possibly corresponds to TRBD1 (5 bases). The V and J ends lost 0 bases and 5 bases respectively, with 8 bases between them. Germline assignment: CDR1 GTSNPN and CDR2 SVGIG (reference sequence). The CDR3 covers 13 residues. CDR3 nucleotides: TGTGCCTGGAGTGTAGGAGGGGATCAGCCCCAGCATTTT. As protein: CAWSVGGDQPQHF.

This chain uses TRBV4-1 with TRBJ2-3; D is possibly TRBD2 (6 bases). The CDR3 has 14 amino acids. V was trimmed by 2 bases and J by 9 bases, leaving 15 bases between them. CDR1 and CDR2 (germline): MGHRA, YSYEKL. The CDR3 loop is CASSQPTGTRTQYF. CDR3 in DNA: TGCGCCAGCAGCCAACCTACTGGGACTCGGACGCAGTATTTT.